These T cell receptor beta chains were read from a single sample in a study of T cell responses to AZD1222 COVID-19 vaccine. Measured with immunoSEQ multiplex PCR; TCRdb has only the in-frame clones, and not every one. The table records 130,000 to 150,000 clones, around 92% of them present only once. The specimen comprised peripheral blood, sampled on day 0 of AZD1222 vaccination. These receptors were obtained from an adult in good health. Both conserved end residues are part of each CDR3. D genes are given only for firm matches. For some rows the clone size is stated as once, few or many, or as a class when expanded; others skip it.

D: TRBD1; size: -; J: TRBJ2-7; V: TRBV7-2; DNA: TGTGCCAGCAGCTTAGAGTGGACAGGGGGCGACGAGCAGTACTTC; CDR3: CASSLEWTGGDEQYF
D: TRBD1; size: -; J: TRBJ1-1; V: TRBV6-5; DNA: TGTGCCAGCAGAGAGGGGGGACAGGGAAAAGCTTTCTTT; CDR3: CASREGGQGKAFF
D: -; size: once; J: TRBJ2-7; V: TRBV21-1; DNA: TGTGCCAGCAGCAAAGTACGAGGACTGCGCTCCTACGAGCAGTACTTC; CDR3: CASSKVRGLRSYEQYF
D: TRBD2; size: -; J: TRBJ2-2; V: TRBV24-1; DNA: TGTGCCACCAGTGACTCCTCTTCCCGGGGGGGCGAGAACACCGGGGAGCTGTTTTTT; CDR3: CATSDSSSRGGENTGELFF
D: -; size: -; J: TRBJ2-7; V: TRBV5-5; DNA: TGTGCCAGCAGCTCTCAACTGACGGGACATTACGAGCAGTACTTC; CDR3: CASSSQLTGHYEQYF
D: TRBD1; size: -; J: TRBJ1-5; V: TRBV6-5; DNA: TGTGCCAGCACTAAGGACAGGGAGAACCAGCATTTT; CDR3: CASTKDRENQHF
D: TRBD1; size: -; J: TRBJ2-7; V: TRBV9; DNA: TGTGCCAGCAGCGTAGGCGGGGGACAGGGGCCCTACGAGCAGTACTTC; CDR3: CASSVGGGQGPYEQYF
D: -; size: -; J: TRBJ2-7; V: TRBV10-3; DNA: TGTGCCATCAGTGAGTCGTTATCCTACGAGCAGTACTTC; CDR3: CAISESLSYEQYF
D: TRBD1; size: once; J: TRBJ1-2; V: TRBV18; DNA: TGTGCCAGCTCGCCCGGGACAGGGGGTGGAGATGGCTACACCTTC; CDR3: CASSPGTGGGDGYTF
D: -; size: -; J: TRBJ2-2; V: TRBV2; DNA: TGTGCCAGCAGTCCAGGTCCGAACACCGGGGAGCTGTTTTTT; CDR3: CASSPGPNTGELFF
D: -; size: few; J: TRBJ1-4; V: TRBV7-9; DNA: TGTGCCAGCAGCCTAGGCCCGGCAGATTACCTTGAAAAACTGTTTTTT; CDR3: CASSLGPADYLEKLFF
D: TRBD2; size: -; J: TRBJ2-3; V: TRBV11-2; DNA: TGTGCCAGCAGCTTAGTTGCGGGGGAGCCCACAGATACGCAGTATTTT; CDR3: CASSLVAGEPTDTQYF
D: -; size: -; J: TRBJ1-2; V: TRBV10-3; DNA: TGTGCCTCTAAAGGGGACGTGGGCTATGGCTACACCTTC; CDR3: CASKGDVGYGYTF
D: -; size: -; J: TRBJ1-6; V: TRBV5-6; DNA: TGTGCCAGCAGCCGGATTATGGTTTCGGATAATTCACCCCTCCACTTT; CDR3: CASSRIMVSDNSPLHF
D: TRBD1; size: -; J: TRBJ2-7; V: TRBV6-5; DNA: TGTGCCAGCAGTTATAACCGGGACAGGGTGCCCTACGAGCAGTACTTC; CDR3: CASSYNRDRVPYEQYF
D: TRBD2; size: -; J: TRBJ2-5; V: TRBV5-6; DNA: TGTGCCAGCAGCTCACCGACTAGCGGGGGACTGGAGACCCAGTACTTC; CDR3: CASSSPTSGGLETQYF
D: TRBD1; size: -; J: TRBJ2-7; V: TRBV18; DNA: TGTGCCAGCTCACCACCCGGACAGGGGTTGGGATACGAGCAGTACTTC; CDR3: CASSPPGQGLGYEQYF
D: TRBD1; size: -; J: TRBJ2-7; V: TRBV7-9; DNA: TGTGCCAGCAGCTTAACGGGACAGGGTTCCTACGAGCAGTACTTC; CDR3: CASSLTGQGSYEQYF
D: -; size: -; J: TRBJ2-1; V: TRBV7-2; DNA: TGTGCCAGCAGCTTAGCTCTCTCAGGGCTTGAGCAGTTCTTC; CDR3: CASSLALSGLEQFF
D: TRBD2; size: once; J: TRBJ2-1; V: TRBV7-8; DNA: TGTGCCAGCAGCTTATACCCTATCGGGACTAACAATGAGCAGTTCTTC; CDR3: CASSLYPIGTNNEQFF
D: TRBD1; size: once; J: TRBJ1-4; V: TRBV16; DNA: TGTGCCAGCAGCCAATTTGGGACAGCAACTAATGAAAAACTGTTTTTT; CDR3: CASSQFGTATNEKLFF
D: -; size: -; J: TRBJ1-4; V: TRBV19; DNA: TGTGCCAGTAGTATTTACGGAACTAATGAAAAACTGTTTTTT; CDR3: CASSIYGTNEKLFF
D: -; size: -; J: TRBJ1-5; V: TRBV7-9; DNA: TGTGCCAGCAGCTTAGCCGCAGGGAGTCAGCCCCAGCATTTT; CDR3: CASSLAAGSQPQHF
D: -; size: -; J: TRBJ2-1; V: TRBV6-2/TRBV6-3; DNA: TGTGCCAGCAGTTACTCCCCGTCGGCCCAGGGGAGTGAGCAGTTCTTC; CDR3: CASSYSPSAQGSEQFF
D: -; size: -; J: TRBJ2-7; V: TRBV30; DNA: TGTGCCTGGACAACAGGGTTAAGCTACGAGCAGTACTTC; CDR3: CAWTTGLSYEQYF
D: -; size: -; J: TRBJ2-7; V: TRBV25-1; DNA: TGTGCCAGCCCTCCGGGAGCGGCGGACAGGATGTTAGGTAACGAGCAGTACTTC; CDR3: CASPPGAADRMLGNEQYF
D: TRBD1; size: -; J: TRBJ2-2; V: TRBV30; DNA: TGTGCCTGGAGGCGCGGGACAGGGGTCGGGGAGCTGTTTTTT; CDR3: CAWRRGTGVGELFF
D: TRBD1; size: -; J: TRBJ1-2; V: TRBV7-9; DNA: TGTGCCAGCAGCGAGACAGGGGGCTATGGCTACACCTTC; CDR3: CASSETGGYGYTF
D: -; size: -; J: TRBJ1-5; V: TRBV7-2; DNA: TGTGCCAGCAGCTTAGACTGGGGTAGCAATCAGCCCCAGCATTTT; CDR3: CASSLDWGSNQPQHF
D: -; size: -; J: TRBJ1-1; V: TRBV29-1; DNA: TGCAGCGTTGAAGGATCAGGCGACCGGCCATTCTTT; CDR3: CSVEGSGDRPFF
D: -; size: -; J: TRBJ2-7; V: TRBV6-5; DNA: TGTGCCAGCAATACGGGGGGCGCAAGGAACGAGCAGTACTTC; CDR3: CASNTGGARNEQYF
D: TRBD2; size: once; J: TRBJ2-3; V: TRBV10-2; DNA: TGCGCCACCCGGACTAGCGGGGGAGGAGATACGCAGTATTTT; CDR3: CATRTSGGGDTQYF
D: TRBD1; size: few; J: TRBJ1-2; V: TRBV4-2; DNA: TGTGCCAGCAGCCAAGCTCAGGACAGGGCGTCATACTATGGCTACACCTTC; CDR3: CASSQAQDRASYYGYTF
D: -; size: -; J: TRBJ2-1; V: TRBV7-9; DNA: TGTGCCAGCAGCGCCCGAATCCAGTCGGGCTCCTACAATGAGCAGTTCTTC; CDR3: CASSARIQSGSYNEQFF
D: -; size: once; J: TRBJ2-2; V: TRBV7-3; DNA: TGTGCCAGCAGACATAAGGGGGGCAAGGGCACCGGGGAGCTGTTTTTT; CDR3: CASRHKGGKGTGELFF
D: -; size: once; J: TRBJ2-7; V: TRBV15; DNA: TGTGCCACCAGCGATGGACTCTCCTACGAGCAGTACTTC; CDR3: CATSDGLSYEQYF
D: -; size: -; J: TRBJ2-7; V: TRBV30; DNA: TGTGCCTGGAGCTCGGGACGAACCTACGAGCAGTACTTC; CDR3: CAWSSGRTYEQYF
D: -; size: -; J: TRBJ2-1; V: TRBV7-2; DNA: TGTGCCAGCAGCTGGGTGGGGGGCAACAATGAGCAGTTCTTC; CDR3: CASSWVGGNNEQFF
D: -; size: -; J: TRBJ2-1; V: TRBV3-1/TRBV3-2; DNA: TGTGCCAGCAGCCCGGGCTTAAGCTCCTACAATGAGCAGTTCTTC; CDR3: CASSPGLSSYNEQFF
D: TRBD1; size: -; J: TRBJ1-2; V: TRBV4-1; DNA: TGCGCCAGCAGCCAAGAGGGCAGGGGGAACTATGGCTACACCTTC; CDR3: CASSQEGRGNYGYTF